The rows below give T cell receptor beta chains drawn from one sample of a study of shared clonotypes between healthy human individuals. The data were produced by immunoSEQ multiplex PCR, yet TCRdb's version contains in-frame clones alone and is incomplete. The sample contains about 1.1 million clones, about 80% of which appear only once. Sequenced input: memory CD4+ T cells from PBMCs. The receptors derive from a man between 18 and 29 years old in good health. Some clones in this sample may be carry-over from other donors' samples. Each CDR3 is given with its conserved first and last residue.

j_gene: TRBJ2-7
v_gene: TRBV30
CDR3aa: CAWSGPGASYEQYF

j_gene: TRBJ2-3
v_gene: TRBV5-5
CDR3aa: CASSGEVGTLSTDTQYF

j_gene: TRBJ1-2
v_gene: TRBV18
CDR3aa: CASSREEIYGYTF

j_gene: TRBJ2-1
v_gene: TRBV14
CDR3aa: CASSRLAANEQFF

j_gene: TRBJ2-5
v_gene: TRBV9
CDR3aa: CASSVGTINQETQYF

j_gene: TRBJ2-5
v_gene: TRBV5-1
CDR3aa: CASSGRADGETQYF

j_gene: TRBJ1-4
v_gene: TRBV5-4
CDR3aa: CASSLRQGATNEKLFF

j_gene: TRBJ1-5
v_gene: TRBV7-2
CDR3aa: CASSLTNRPNGNQPQHF

j_gene: TRBJ2-1
v_gene: TRBV18
CDR3aa: CASSPQQAISYNEQFF

j_gene: TRBJ2-3
v_gene: TRBV18
CDR3aa: CASSPGGGPDTQYF

j_gene: TRBJ1-1
v_gene: TRBV5-1
CDR3aa: CASSSTGRGEAFF

j_gene: TRBJ2-3
v_gene: TRBV7-9
CDR3aa: CASSLRGSTDTQYF

j_gene: TRBJ1-6
v_gene: TRBV6-6
CDR3aa: CASSYGGGNSPLHF

j_gene: TRBJ2-2
v_gene: TRBV28
CDR3aa: CASSPLGLADTGELFF

j_gene: TRBJ1-1
v_gene: TRBV5-6
CDR3aa: CASSLGQGFPEAFF

j_gene: TRBJ1-5
v_gene: TRBV2
CDR3aa: CASSGYGANQPQHF

j_gene: TRBJ2-3
v_gene: TRBV5-4
CDR3aa: CASSLWLAGGTDTQYF